These 12 T cell receptor beta chains share one sample of origin, sequenced in a study of graft-versus-host responses after intestinal transplantation. Their specific antigens are unknown. Assay used: immunoSEQ multiplex PCR; TCRdb lists only in-frame clones, some missing. The sample holds approximately 80,000 clones; roughly nine tenths are singletons and the top ten take 0.3% to 0.4%. This specimen consisted of unstimulated CD4+ T cells sorted from spleen or lymph node cells, obtained before intestinal transplant. The receptor source for this set is a human donor who received an intestinal transplant.

This sequence joins TRBV19 and TRBJ1-1; 12 bases match TRBD1. Germline lookup yields CDR1 LNHDA and CDR2 SQIVND (reference sequence). V lost 5 bases to trimming and J lost 6 bases; unmatched junction nucleotides: 13. The CDR3 contains 17 residues. CDR3: CASSPRDRGQRRAEAFF. The CDR3 DNA reads as TGTGCCAGTAGTCCCCGGGACAGGGGGCAGAGGAGGGCTGAAGCTTTCTTT.

The chain uses TRBV2 and TRBJ1-4; D call uncertain. Germline-derived CDR1 and CDR2 are SNHLY and FYNNEI. Trimming took off 5 bases at V and 5 bases at J, with 15 bases between the two ends. The CDR3 sequence is 15 residues long. The CDR3 DNA reads TGTGCCAGCAGTAGGTGGAAACAGACAAATGAAAAACTGTTTTTT. This sequence encodes CASSRWKQTNEKLFF.

The CDR3 DNA reads as TGTGCCAGCAGCCTCGGAGGGGATGCGGCCTACGAGCAGTACTTC. Its translation is CASSLGGDAAYEQYF. This chain joins TRBV7-8 and TRBJ2-7, with D possibly matching TRBD2 (6 bases). CDR1 is SGHVS and CDR2 is FQNEAQ in the germline V gene. V dropped 5 bases and J dropped 2 bases, with 16 bases sitting between them. CDR3 length: 15 amino acids.

CDR3 DNA sequence: TGCGCCAGCAGCTTTGGGCAGGGCTACGCTGAAGCTTTCTTT. It is translated as CASSFGQGYAEAFF. This sequence joins TRBV5-1 and TRBJ1-1, with a weak D call TRBD1 (5 bases). The CDR3 has 14 residues. Trimming shortened V by 2 bases and J by 6 bases, and 14 bases separated the two germline ends. CDR1 and CDR2 (germline): SGHRS, YFSETQ. The complete variable domain, with remaining parts taken from reference TRBV5-1 and TRBJ1-1, reads KAGVTQTPRYLIKTRGQQVTLSCSPISGHRSVSWYQQTPGQGLQFLFEYFSETQRNKGNFPGRFSGRQFSNSRSEMNVSTLELGDSALYLCASSFGQGYAEAFFGQGTRLTVV.

The V call is TRBV6-5, the J call TRBJ2-5; D unresolved. This CDR3 contains 11 residues. Germline CDR1 MNHEY, CDR2 SVGAGI. With 5 bases removed from V and 4 bases from J, the gap between germline ends came to 5 bases. The CDR3 here is CASSTPETQYF. As DNA, the CDR3 is TGTGCCAGCAGTACTCCAGAGACCCAGTACTTC.

This chain uses TRBV7-2 with TRBJ2-5, with TRBD2 matching 7 bases. In germline, CDR1 is SGHTA, CDR2 FQGNSA. CDR3 length equals 16 residues. The ends lost 1 base at V and 5 bases at J; junction bases unmatched: 10. DNA of the CDR3: TGTGCCAGCAGCTTAGATCTGGGACTATCGAGGGAGACCCAGTACTTC. This sequence encodes CASSLDLGLSRETQYF.

V gene TRBV14 combines with J gene TRBJ1-5; D is ambiguous. Trimming stripped 1 base from V and 7 bases from J, with 11 bases between. There are 14 residues in the CDR3. Germline loops: CDR1 SGHDN, CDR2 FVKESK. DNA for the CDR3: TGTGCCAGCAGCCAAGTTCGGGGATCGCAGCCCCAGCATTTT. It encodes CASSQVRGSQPQHF.

This clone was found a few times. The chain employs TRBV19 and TRBJ1-1; D unclear. The germline CDR1 and CDR2 sequences are LNHDA and SQIVND (reference sequence). The CDR3 loop spans 15 amino acids. Trimming took off 3 bases at V and 1 base at J, with 12 bases between the two ends. This CDR3 reads CASSIRALGNTEAFF. The CDR3, as DNA: TGTGCCAGTAGTATCCGCGCCCTAGGGAACACTGAAGCTTTCTTT. Full variable domain (outside the CDR3, taken from reference TRBV19 and TRBJ1-1): DGGITQSPKYLFRKEGQNVTLSCEQNLNHDAMYWYRQDPGQGLRLIYYSQIVNDFQKGDIAEGYSVSREKKESFPLTVTSAQKNPTAFYLCASSIRALGNTEAFFGQGTRLTVV.

The chain carries TRBV9 and TRBJ2-3, with TRBD1 matching 9 bases. Germline CDR1 and CDR2: SGDLS and YYNGEE. The CDR3 runs 17 residues. J was trimmed by 4 bases and V by 4 bases; bases with no gene match: 13. The CDR3 here is CASSLKVLDRGADTQYF. The CDR3 coding sequence is TGTGCCAGCAGCCTAAAGGTCCTAGACAGGGGGGCAGATACGCAGTATTTT.

The chain links TRBV7-9 to TRBJ1-1, with D possibly matching TRBD1 (5 bases). With 2 bases removed from V and 4 bases from J, the gap between germline ends came to 14 bases. The length of the CDR3 is 15 residues. Looked up from germline, CDR1 is SEHNR and CDR2 is FQNEAQ (reference sequence). CDR3 DNA sequence: TGTGCCAGCAGCTTATTCTCGGGGGGTGTCACTGAAGCTTTCTTT. Translation: CASSLFSGGVTEAFF.

The CDR3 DNA sequence: TGTGCCAGCTCACCACCTAAAGGAGCCCTGGGCCAAGAGACCCAGTACTTC. It is translated as CASSPPKGALGQETQYF. The chain recombines TRBV18 with TRBJ2-5; no clear D gene. Trimming stripped 0 bases from V and 1 base from J, with 15 bases between. The CDR3 is 17 amino acids. Germline V CDR1 and CDR2: KGHSH, LQKENI.

This chain connects TRBV28 to TRBJ1-2, with a possible D match to TRBD1 (6 bases). Trimming took off 2 bases at V and 6 bases at J, with 13 bases between the two ends. There are 14 residues in the CDR3. Germline CDR1 is MDHEN and CDR2 is SYDVKM. The DNA for the CDR3 is TGTGCCAGCAGTTTAAGCGGCCAGGGGCATGGCTACACCTTC. The encoded protein is CASSLSGQGHGYTF.